This TCR beta chain was retrieved from a study of OX40 agonist ivuxolimab in advanced cancers. The study's findings and limits: The study observed clonal expansion of CD4+ and CD8+ blood T cells by week 6 at 0.1 to 3.0 mg/kg. Partly responding patients at 0.1-3.0 mg/kg showed some of the smallest clonal expansion. Expanded clones were, on average, more numerous in CD8+ T cells than in CD4+.

Autoimmune disease history or systemic immunosuppression was exclusionary. Concerning this clone itself: Its cognate antigen is unknown.

The CDR3 spans 15 residues. V gave up 5 bases and J gave up 2 bases; unmatched junction bases: 5. Germline lookup yields CDR1 MNHNY and CDR2 SVGAGI (reference sequence). Profiling relied on immunoSEQ multiplex PCR, and the TCRdb table lists in-frame clones only, not all of them. Counted here are under 85,000 clones, 70% to 90% occurring once; the ten biggest clones make up approximately 0.45%. The sequence derives from an adult with an advanced solid tumor such as melanoma, head and neck, liver or kidney cancer. The V call is TRBV6-6, the J call TRBJ1-3, with 8 bases identical to TRBD1. Sequencing used CD4+ or CD8+ T cells sorted from blood, obtained in a trial of the OX40 agonist ivuxolimab. The CDR3 region has the DNA TGTGCCAGCAGTCCACAGGGGGGGACTGGAAACACCATATATTTT. Translation gives CASSPQGGTGNTIYF.